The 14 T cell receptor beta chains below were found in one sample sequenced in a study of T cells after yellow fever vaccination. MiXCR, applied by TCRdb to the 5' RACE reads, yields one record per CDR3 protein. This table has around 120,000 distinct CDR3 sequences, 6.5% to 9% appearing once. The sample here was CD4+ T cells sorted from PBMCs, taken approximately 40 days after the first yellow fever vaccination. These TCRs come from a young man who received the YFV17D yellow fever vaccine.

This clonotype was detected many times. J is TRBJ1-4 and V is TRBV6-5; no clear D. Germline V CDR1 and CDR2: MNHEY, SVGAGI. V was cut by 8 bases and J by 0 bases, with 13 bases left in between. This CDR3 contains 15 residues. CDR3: CASSGPLATNEKLFF. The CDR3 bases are TGTGCCAGCTCGGGTCCCCTAGCAACTAATGAAAAACTGTTTTTT.

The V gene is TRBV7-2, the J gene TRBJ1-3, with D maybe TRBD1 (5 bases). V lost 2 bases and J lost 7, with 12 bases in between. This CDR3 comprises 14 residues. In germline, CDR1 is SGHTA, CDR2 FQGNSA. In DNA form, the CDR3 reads TGTGCCAGCAGCTTAATGACAGTTGGCAACACCATATATTTT. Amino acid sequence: CASSLMTVGNTIYF.

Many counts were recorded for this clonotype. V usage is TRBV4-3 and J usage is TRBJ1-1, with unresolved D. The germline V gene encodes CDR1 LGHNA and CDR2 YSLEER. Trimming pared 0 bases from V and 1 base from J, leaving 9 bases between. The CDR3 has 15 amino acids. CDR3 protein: CASSQERQANTEAFF. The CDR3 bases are TGCGCCAGCAGCCAAGAGAGGCAAGCGAACACTGAAGCTTTCTTT.

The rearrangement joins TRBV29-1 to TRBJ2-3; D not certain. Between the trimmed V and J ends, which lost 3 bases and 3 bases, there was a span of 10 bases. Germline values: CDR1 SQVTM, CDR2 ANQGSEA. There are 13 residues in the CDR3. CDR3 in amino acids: CSVDRLQTDTQYF. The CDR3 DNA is TGCAGCGTTGACCGCCTGCAGACAGATACGCAGTATTTT.

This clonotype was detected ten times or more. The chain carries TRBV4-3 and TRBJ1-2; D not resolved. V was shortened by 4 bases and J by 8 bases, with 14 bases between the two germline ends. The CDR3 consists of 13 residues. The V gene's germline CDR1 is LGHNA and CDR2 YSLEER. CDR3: CASSPEGREGYTF. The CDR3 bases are TGCGCCAGCAGCCCCGAGGGAAGAGAGGGCTACACCTTC.

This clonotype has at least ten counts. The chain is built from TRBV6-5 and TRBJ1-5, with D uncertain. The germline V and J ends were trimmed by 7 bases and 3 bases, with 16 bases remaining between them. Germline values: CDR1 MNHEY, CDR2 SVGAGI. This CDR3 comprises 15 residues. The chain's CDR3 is CASMVSATNNQPQHF. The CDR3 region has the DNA TGTGCCAGCATGGTGTCGGCGACTAACAATCAGCCCCAGCATTTT.

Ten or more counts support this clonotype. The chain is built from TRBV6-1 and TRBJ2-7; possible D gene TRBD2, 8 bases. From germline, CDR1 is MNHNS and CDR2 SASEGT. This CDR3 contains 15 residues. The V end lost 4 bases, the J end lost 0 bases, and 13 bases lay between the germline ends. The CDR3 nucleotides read TGTGCCAGCAGTGGGCGGGGGGACAGCTCCTACGAGCAGTACTTC. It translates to CASSGRGDSSYEQYF.

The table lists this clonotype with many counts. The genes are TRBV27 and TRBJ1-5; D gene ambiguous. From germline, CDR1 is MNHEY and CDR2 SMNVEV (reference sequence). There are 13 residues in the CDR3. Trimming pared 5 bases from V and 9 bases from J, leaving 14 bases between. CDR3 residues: CASSVSGWRPQHF. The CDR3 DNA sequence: TGTGCCAGCAGTGTCTCGGGGTGGCGGCCCCAGCATTTT.

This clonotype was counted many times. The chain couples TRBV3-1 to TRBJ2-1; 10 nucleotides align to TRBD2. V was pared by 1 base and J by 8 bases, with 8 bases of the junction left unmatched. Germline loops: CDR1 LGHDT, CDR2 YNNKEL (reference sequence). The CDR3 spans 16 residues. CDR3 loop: CASSQANLAGADEQFF. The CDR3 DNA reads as TGTGCCAGCAGCCAAGCGAACCTAGCGGGGGCGGATGAGCAGTTCTTC.

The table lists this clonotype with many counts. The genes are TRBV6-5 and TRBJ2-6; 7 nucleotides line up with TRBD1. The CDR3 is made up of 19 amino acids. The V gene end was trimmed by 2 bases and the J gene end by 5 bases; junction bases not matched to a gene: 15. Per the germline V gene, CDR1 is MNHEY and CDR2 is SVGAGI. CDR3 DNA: TGTGCCAGCAGTTACCGGGACAGCCCCCCTTCAAGGAGGGCCAACGTCCTGACTTTC. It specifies CASSYRDSPPSRRANVLTF.

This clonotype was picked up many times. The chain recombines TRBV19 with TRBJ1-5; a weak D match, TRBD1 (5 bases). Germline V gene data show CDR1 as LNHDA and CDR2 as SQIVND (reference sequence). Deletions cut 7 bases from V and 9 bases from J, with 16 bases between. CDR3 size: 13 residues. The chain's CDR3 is CASTMAGVRPQHF. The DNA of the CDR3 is TGTGCCAGTACCATGGCGGGGGTCCGGCCCCAGCATTTT.

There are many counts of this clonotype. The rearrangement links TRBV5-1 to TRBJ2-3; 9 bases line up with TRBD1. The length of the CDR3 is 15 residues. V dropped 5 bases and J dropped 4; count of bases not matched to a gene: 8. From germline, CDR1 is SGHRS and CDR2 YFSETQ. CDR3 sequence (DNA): TGCGCCAGCAGTCGGGACAGGGCGACTGCAGATACGCAGTATTTT. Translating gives CASSRDRATADTQYF. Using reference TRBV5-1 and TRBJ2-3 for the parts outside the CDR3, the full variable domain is KAGVTQTPRYLIKTRGQQVTLSCSPISGHRSVSWYQQTPGQGLQFLFEYFSETQRNKGNFPGRFSGRQFSNSRSEMNVSTLELGDSALYLCASSRDRATADTQYFGPGTRLTVL.

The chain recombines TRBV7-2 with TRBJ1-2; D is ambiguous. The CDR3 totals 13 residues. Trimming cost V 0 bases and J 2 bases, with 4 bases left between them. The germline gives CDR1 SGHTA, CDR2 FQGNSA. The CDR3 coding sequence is TGTGCCAGCAGCTTAGCCCAAAACTATGGCTACACCTTC. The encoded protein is CASSLAQNYGYTF.

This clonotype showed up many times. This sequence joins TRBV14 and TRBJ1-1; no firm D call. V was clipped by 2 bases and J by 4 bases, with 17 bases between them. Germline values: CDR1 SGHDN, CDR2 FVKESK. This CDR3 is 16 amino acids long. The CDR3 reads CASSQPRLLGTTEAFF. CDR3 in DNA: TGTGCCAGCAGCCAACCGAGACTCCTAGGAACCACTGAAGCTTTCTTT.